A selection of T cell receptor beta chains follows, all from one sample in a study of blood T cell repertoires in COVID-19. Libraries were prepared by immunoSEQ multiplex PCR; TCRdb keeps only in-frame clonotypes and omits some of them. The sample shows 70,000 to 95,000 clones, roughly 85% of them seen only once. The sample consisted of peripheral blood. The receptors were sampled from a human donor in a cohort sampled during active COVID-19. The CDR3 runs from the conserved cysteine through the conserved F or W. The order of the fields is D gene, V gene, clone size, J gene, CDR3 protein, CDR3 DNA. A D gene is named only where the DNA matches it firmly. Expanded clones get a size class; other rows say once, few or many, or leave the size out.

d_gene: TRBD1
v_gene: TRBV6-5
abundance: NA
j_gene: TRBJ1-6
CDR3aa: CASSYRGQSPLHF
CDR3nt: TGTGCCAGCAGTTATAGGGGACAGTCACCCCTCCACTTT

d_gene: NA
v_gene: TRBV30
abundance: few
j_gene: TRBJ1-6
CDR3aa: CAWQQGWNSPLHF
CDR3nt: TGTGCCTGGCAACAGGGTTGGAATTCACCCCTCCACTTT

d_gene: NA
v_gene: TRBV19
abundance: NA
j_gene: TRBJ1-6
CDR3aa: CASSSIGRNSPLHF
CDR3nt: TGTGCCAGTAGTAGCATTGGCAGAAATTCACCCCTCCACTTT

d_gene: NA
v_gene: TRBV6-2/TRBV6-3
abundance: NA
j_gene: TRBJ1-3
CDR3aa: CASSYLRDSGNTIYF
CDR3nt: TGTGCCAGCAGTTATCTCAGGGACTCTGGAAACACCATATATTTT

d_gene: NA
v_gene: TRBV5-1
abundance: once
j_gene: TRBJ2-2
CDR3aa: CASSQQDRNTGELFF
CDR3nt: TGCGCCAGCAGTCAACAGGACAGAAACACCGGGGAGCTGTTTTTT

d_gene: NA
v_gene: TRBV4-2
abundance: NA
j_gene: TRBJ1-4
CDR3aa: CASRRQVEGEKLFF
CDR3nt: TGTGCCAGCAGGCGACAGGTAGAGGGTGAAAAACTGTTTTTT

d_gene: TRBD1
v_gene: TRBV29-1
abundance: NA
j_gene: TRBJ2-1
CDR3aa: CSVGLGQVSYNEQFF
CDR3nt: TGCAGCGTTGGCCTGGGACAGGTCTCCTACAATGAGCAGTTCTTC

d_gene: TRBD2
v_gene: TRBV5-8
abundance: NA
j_gene: TRBJ2-3
CDR3aa: CASSFGGETDTQYF
CDR3nt: TGTGCCAGCAGCTTCGGGGGGGAGACAGATACGCAGTATTTT

d_gene: TRBD1
v_gene: TRBV6-5
abundance: NA
j_gene: TRBJ1-1
CDR3aa: CASTRKGANTEAFF
CDR3nt: TGTGCCAGCACCCGGAAGGGGGCGAACACTGAAGCTTTCTTT

d_gene: NA
v_gene: TRBV5-1
abundance: NA
j_gene: TRBJ2-1
CDR3aa: CASRTTPDSYNEQFF
CDR3nt: TGCGCCAGCAGGACAACCCCTGATTCCTACAATGAGCAGTTCTTC

d_gene: NA
v_gene: TRBV14
abundance: NA
j_gene: TRBJ2-3
CDR3aa: CASSQGEWTDTQYF
CDR3nt: TGTGCCAGCAGCCAAGGGGAGTGGACAGATACGCAGTATTTT

d_gene: TRBD1
v_gene: TRBV7-2
abundance: NA
j_gene: TRBJ1-2
CDR3aa: CASYLVGRTGREYYGYTF
CDR3nt: TGTGCCAGCTATTTAGTAGGGCGGACAGGGCGTGAATACTATGGCTACACCTTC

d_gene: TRBD1
v_gene: TRBV28
abundance: once
j_gene: TRBJ1-2
CDR3aa: CASSLLSGGGGYTF
CDR3nt: TGTGCCAGCAGTTTATTATCAGGGGGAGGCGGCTACACCTTC

d_gene: NA
v_gene: TRBV6-5
abundance: NA
j_gene: TRBJ1-4
CDR3aa: CASSYSMREKLFF
CDR3nt: TGTGCCAGCAGTTACTCGATGAGGGAAAAACTGTTTTTT

d_gene: NA
v_gene: TRBV11-3
abundance: NA
j_gene: TRBJ2-5
CDR3aa: CASSLWRGETQYF
CDR3nt: TGTGCCAGCAGCTTATGGAGAGGGGAGACCCAGTACTTC

d_gene: NA
v_gene: TRBV20-1
abundance: NA
j_gene: TRBJ1-1
CDR3aa: CSASYVQGRIGAFF
CDR3nt: TGCAGTGCTAGTTATGTCCAGGGGCGGATAGGAGCTTTCTTT

d_gene: TRBD1
v_gene: TRBV5-1
abundance: NA
j_gene: TRBJ1-1
CDR3aa: CASSLQTGTVGEAFF
CDR3nt: TGCGCCAGCAGCTTACAAACCGGGACAGTAGGTGAAGCTTTCTTT

d_gene: NA
v_gene: TRBV5-1
abundance: once
j_gene: TRBJ1-1
CDR3aa: CASSPGGSAGTEAFF
CDR3nt: TGCGCCAGCAGCCCCGGAGGGTCGGCGGGCACTGAAGCTTTCTTT

d_gene: NA
v_gene: TRBV9
abundance: NA
j_gene: TRBJ2-7
CDR3aa: CASSVGSSGKGEQYF
CDR3nt: TGTGCCAGCAGCGTGGGGAGCTCGGGGAAGGGCGAGCAGTACTTC

d_gene: NA
v_gene: TRBV10-3
abundance: NA
j_gene: TRBJ2-2
CDR3aa: CAITPTGNTGELFF
CDR3nt: TGTGCCATCACCCCGACAGGAAACACCGGGGAGCTGTTTTTT

d_gene: TRBD2
v_gene: TRBV5-1
abundance: NA
j_gene: TRBJ2-7
CDR3aa: CASSPSSGGAGHEQYF
CDR3nt: TGCGCCAGCAGCCCGTCTAGCGGGGGGGCCGGCCACGAGCAGTACTTC

d_gene: NA
v_gene: TRBV3-1/TRBV3-2
abundance: few
j_gene: TRBJ1-1
CDR3aa: CASSQESGHRAFF
CDR3nt: TGTGCCAGCAGCCAAGAATCAGGGCATCGAGCTTTCTTT

d_gene: NA
v_gene: TRBV30
abundance: NA
j_gene: TRBJ1-2
CDR3aa: CAWSVGRGNYGYTF
CDR3nt: TGTGCCTGGAGTGTCGGGCGGGGGAACTATGGCTACACCTTC

d_gene: TRBD2
v_gene: TRBV13
abundance: NA
j_gene: TRBJ2-1
CDR3aa: CASSPQLLAGGSYNEQFF
CDR3nt: TGTGCCAGCAGCCCGCAATTACTAGCGGGAGGATCCTACAATGAGCAGTTCTTC

d_gene: NA
v_gene: TRBV7-8
abundance: NA
j_gene: TRBJ1-1
CDR3aa: CASSLVTVRNTEAFF
CDR3nt: TGTGCCAGCAGCTTAGTAACAGTGCGGAACACTGAAGCTTTCTTT

d_gene: NA
v_gene: TRBV6-5
abundance: few
j_gene: TRBJ2-3
CDR3aa: CASSRGAGTDTQYF
CDR3nt: TGTGCCAGCAGCCGCGGGGCGGGAACAGATACGCAGTATTTT

d_gene: TRBD2
v_gene: TRBV15
abundance: NA
j_gene: TRBJ2-7
CDR3aa: CATSRTPRGGNYEQYF
CDR3nt: TGTGCCACCAGCAGGACCCCCCGCGGGGGAAACTACGAGCAGTACTTC

d_gene: TRBD2
v_gene: TRBV5-1
abundance: NA
j_gene: TRBJ2-5
CDR3aa: CASSSFGSSGRQETQYF
CDR3nt: TGCGCCAGCAGCTCGTTCGGGTCTAGCGGGCGCCAAGAGACCCAGTACTTC

d_gene: NA
v_gene: TRBV18
abundance: NA
j_gene: TRBJ2-5
CDR3aa: CASSPRETRNFEGQETQYF
CDR3nt: TGTGCCAGCTCACCACGCGAGACTAGGAATTTCGAGGGCCAAGAGACCCAGTACTTC

d_gene: NA
v_gene: TRBV28
abundance: few
j_gene: TRBJ1-5
CDR3aa: CASSLGQKLQPQHF
CDR3nt: TGTGCCAGCAGTTTGGGGCAGAAACTTCAGCCCCAGCATTTT